The 21 T cell receptor beta chains below were found in one sample sequenced in a study of early T cells in non-severe SARS-CoV-2 infection. TCRdb recomputed calls from the 5' RACE reads with MiXCR, one row per CDR3 protein. Of about 110,000 distinct CDR3 sequences in the sample, about an eighth were seen once. The specimen sequenced was whole blood. The receptor source for this set is an adult who was a healthcare worker with PCR-confirmed SARS-CoV-2 infection or an uninfected control (not recorded which).

V is TRBV6-5 and J is TRBJ1-1, with D possibly matching TRBD1 (6 bases). The germline CDR1 and CDR2 sequences are MNHEY and SVGAGI. The CDR3 sequence is 13 residues long. The V gene lost 5 bases and the J gene lost 7 bases, with 14 bases spanning the gap. The DNA of the CDR3 is TGTGCCAGCAGTCAAAGGAGGGGGGATGAAGCTTTCTTT. Amino acid sequence: CASSQRRGDEAFF.

This clonotype came up a few times. The rearrangement links TRBV20-1 to TRBJ1-2; 7 bases map to TRBD1. CDR1 DFQATT and CDR2 SNEGSKA come from the germline V gene (reference sequence). V lost 6 bases to trimming and J lost 4 bases; unmatched junction nucleotides: 11. The CDR3 is 14 residues long. CDR3 amino acids: CSAPPTGEGYGYTF. The CDR3 bases are TGCAGTGCCCCCCCAACAGGGGAGGGCTATGGCTACACCTTC.

At least ten counts were recorded for this clonotype. Written as DNA, the CDR3 is TGTGCCAGCAGCCAGTATTCTCCAGGCTCCCACCTTGGCTACACCTTC. It encodes CASSQYSPGSHLGYTF. The chain combines TRBV3-1 with TRBJ1-2; the D is unclear. The V gene's germline CDR1 is LGHDT and CDR2 YNNKEL (reference sequence). V lost 3 bases to trimming and J lost 7 bases, with 21 bases between them. The length of the CDR3 is 16 residues.

This clonotype appeared many times. This chain joins TRBV29-1 and TRBJ2-1; no firm D call. Per germline, CDR1 SQVTM and CDR2 ANQGSEA. The CDR3 totals 14 residues. Trimming pared 8 bases from V and 0 bases from J, leaving 14 bases between. Here the CDR3 reads CSTAARASYNEQFF. In DNA, the CDR3 is TGCAGCACCGCCGCTAGAGCCTCCTACAATGAGCAGTTCTTC.

The J gene is TRBJ2-3, the V gene TRBV12-3 or TRBV12-4, with unresolved D. The V end was cut by 2 bases, the J end by 2 bases, with 5 bases between. The CDR3 length is 13 residues. The CDR3 DNA follows: TGTGCCAGCAGTTTAACCCCCACAGATACGCAGTATTTT. It encodes CASSLTPTDTQYF.

This clonotype was detected many times. This chain links TRBV11-3 with TRBJ1-1, with D perhaps matching TRBD1 (6 bases). The CDR3 runs 14 residues. Trimming took off 4 bases at V and 3 bases at J, with 12 bases between the two ends. Germline V gene lookup returns CDR1 SGHNT and CDR2 YENEEA. For the CDR3, the DNA is TGTGCCAGCAGCTCCGGACAGAGCCACACTGAAGCTTTCTTT. This gives the protein CASSSGQSHTEAFF.

This clonotype was seen a few times. Written as DNA, the CDR3 is TGTGCCAGCAGCTTTGGACTACTTTTCTCCTACGAGCAGTACTTC. The encoded protein is CASSFGLLFSYEQYF. V usage is TRBV3-1 and J usage is TRBJ2-7, with a tentative D call TRBD2 (6 bases). Germline CDR1 is LGHDT and CDR2 is YNNKEL (reference sequence). V was cut by 5 bases and J by 0 bases, with 14 bases left in between. This CDR3 has 15 residues.

At least ten counts were recorded for this clonotype. The CDR3 loop is CASSQTTVTEQFF. The DNA for the CDR3 is TGTGCCAGCAGCCAGACGACAGTTACTGAGCAGTTCTTC. The rearrangement joins TRBV3-1 to TRBJ2-1; D may be TRBD1 (5 bases). The V and J ends lost 3 bases and 9 bases respectively, with 12 bases between them. Germline V lookup: CDR1 LGHDT, CDR2 YNNKEL (reference sequence). The CDR3 spans 13 residues.

There are many counts of this clonotype. The chain joins TRBV4-1 to TRBJ1-6; D is perhaps TRBD1 (5 bases). V lost 1 base and J lost 6, with 19 bases in between. The V gene's germline CDR1 is MGHRA and CDR2 YSYEKL. This CDR3 has 18 residues. Here the CDR3 reads CASSQGTGKAGRNSPLHF. Here the CDR3 DNA reads TGCGCCAGCAGCCAAGGAACGGGCAAGGCAGGGCGTAATTCACCCCTCCACTTT.

The chain recombines TRBV24-1 with TRBJ2-3, with unresolved D. Looked up from germline, CDR1 is KGHDR and CDR2 is SFDVKD. CDR3 length: 12 amino acids. Trimming took 5 bases from V and 2 from J, leaving 4 bases between them. This CDR3 is CATSGNTDTQYF. As DNA, the CDR3 is TGTGCCACCAGTGGGAACACAGATACGCAGTATTTT.

This clonotype appeared a few times. The chain uses TRBV3-1 and TRBJ1-1; no reliable D call. CDR3 length: 14 amino acids. V was pared by 4 bases and J by 1 base, with 10 bases between. Germline values: CDR1 LGHDT, CDR2 YNNKEL (reference sequence). The CDR3 reads CASSRFLGNTEAFF. CDR3 nucleotide sequence: TGTGCCAGCAGCCGCTTTCTAGGGAACACTGAAGCTTTCTTT.

The chain couples TRBV12-3 or TRBV12-4 to TRBJ2-5, with TRBD2 matching 10 bases. V shed 3 bases and J 4 bases; nucleotides not matched to a gene: 5. The CDR3 runs to 15 residues. CDR3 DNA: TGTGCCAGCAGTTTTCTAGCGGGAGTCGGAGAGACCCAGTACTTC. Translated: CASSFLAGVGETQYF.

This clonotype was detected ten times or more. The chain carries TRBV9 and TRBJ2-1; 12 nucleotides agree with TRBD1. Trimming at V came to 4 bases and at J to 10 bases, leaving 9 bases not matched to a gene. This CDR3 comprises 15 residues. Germline-derived CDR1 and CDR2 are SGDLS and YYNGEE. The CDR3 bases are TGTGCCAGCAGCCCAACGGGACAGGGGGCGCGGGAGCAGTTCTTC. This sequence encodes CASSPTGQGAREQFF.

The table lists this clonotype with many counts. The chain is built from TRBV20-1 and TRBJ2-5, with D possibly being TRBD1 (5 bases). The ends were cut back, 5 bases at V and 5 bases at J, with 18 bases in the middle. The CDR3 is 14 amino acids. Per the germline V gene, CDR1 is DFQATT and CDR2 is SNEGSKA (reference sequence). CDR3 DNA: TGCAGTGCTCGCCTGGGGCTAGTCGTGGAGACCCAGTACTTC. This codes for CSARLGLVVETQYF.

This clonotype came up many times. The chain has TRBV20-1 and TRBJ1-3; 10 bases are shared with TRBD1. In germline, CDR1 is DFQATT, CDR2 SNEGSKA (reference sequence). V dropped 6 bases and J dropped 7; count of bases not matched to a gene: 9. The CDR3 has 14 residues. CDR3 loop: CSARDRGGDNTIYF. CDR3 nucleotides: TGCAGTGCCCGGGACAGGGGAGGAGATAACACCATATATTTT.

This clonotype was counted between two and nine times. This chain uses TRBV11-2 with TRBJ1-2; TRBD1 matches at 7 bases. CDR3 length equals 17 residues. CDR1 is SGHAT and CDR2 is FQNNGV in the germline V gene. V shed 0 bases, J shed 8 bases, and the junction held 15 bases outside the gene matches. This CDR3 reads CASSLDRHKGGAEGYTF. The CDR3, as DNA: TGTGCCAGCAGCTTAGATCGGCATAAAGGGGGCGCGGAGGGCTACACCTTC.

At least ten counts were recorded for this clonotype. V gene TRBV6-1 combines with J gene TRBJ2-2; maybe TRBD2 (5 bases). The CDR3 contains 16 residues. Between the trimmed V and J ends, which lost 6 bases and 4 bases, there was a span of 18 bases. Germline V CDR1 and CDR2: MNHNS, SASEGT. The CDR3 DNA sequence: TGTGCCAGCAGCCAAGATATAGGTGGGAGCACCGGGGAGCTGTTTTTT. This translates into CASSQDIGGSTGELFF.

The chain couples TRBV27 to TRBJ2-7; TRBD2 is a possible D gene (6 bases). From germline, CDR1 is MNHEY and CDR2 SMNVEV (reference sequence). V gave up 1 base and J gave up 1 base, with 8 bases separating them. The CDR3 consists of 14 residues. CDR3 nucleotide sequence: TGTGCCAGCAGTTTATTGGCGGGGTCCTACGAGCAGTACTTC. Its protein is CASSLLAGSYEQYF.

This clonotype came up many times. The CDR3 region is CASSPPETGGSYEQYF. In DNA, the CDR3 is TGTGCCAGCTCACCACCGGAGACAGGGGGCTCCTACGAGCAGTACTTC. This chain joins TRBV18 and TRBJ2-7, with TRBD1 matching over 9 bases. Germline CDR1 is KGHSH and CDR2 is LQKENI. With 0 bases clipped from V and 0 bases from J, the junction kept 3 bases outside the gene matches. CDR3 length: 16 amino acids.

This chain connects TRBV29-1 to TRBJ2-2, with D uncertain. Trimming stripped 2 bases from V and 1 base from J, with 11 bases between. The CDR3 covers 15 residues. The V gene's germline CDR1 is SQVTM and CDR2 ANQGSEA. The CDR3 loop reads CSVEKAGLNTGELFF. As DNA, the CDR3 is TGCAGCGTTGAAAAGGCAGGTTTGAACACCGGGGAGCTGTTTTTT.

V and J are TRBV21-1 and TRBJ2-1. TRBV21-1 constitutes a pseudogene. The CDR3 covers 12 residues. CDR3 in amino acids: CASSNMEHEQFF. CDR3 nucleotides: TGTGCCAGCAGCAATATGGAGCATGAGCAGTTCTTC.